This T cell receptor (beta chain) was sequenced for a study of blood T cell repertoires in COVID-19. Per germline, CDR1 ENHRY and CDR2 SYGVKD. With 8 bases removed from V and 2 bases from J, the gap between germline ends came to 9 bases. This CDR3 is built from 13 residues. The method was immunoSEQ multiplex PCR; TCRdb's version includes in-frame clones alone and lacks a portion of them. Among 270,000 or so clones, approximately 84% were seen once, and the ten largest hold approximately 1.5%. V is TRBV10-3 and J is TRBJ1-4; possibly TRBD1 for D (5 bases). The clonotype originates from a human donor with COVID-19, enrolled during active disease. The donor label of this sample is uncertain. Sequences were obtained from peripheral blood. CDR3 in amino acids: CAISGSTNEKLFF. In DNA form, the CDR3 reads TGTGCCATCTCAGGGTCCACTAATGAAAAACTGTTTTTT.